The 10 T cell receptor beta chains given below trace back to one sample, sequenced in a study of blood T cell repertoires in COVID-19. TCRdb keeps only in-frame clones here, not all; method: immunoSEQ multiplex PCR. The profile shows 250,000 to 300,000 clones, more than 85% of them singletons. Sequences were obtained from PBMCs or T cells enriched from blood (not recorded which). The receptor set was obtained from a man aged 40-49 years who had recovered from COVID-19.

The rearrangement uses TRBV7-7 and TRBJ2-2, with D uncertain. The CDR3 is 15 amino acids. Looked up from germline, CDR1 is SSHAT and CDR2 is FNYEAQ (reference sequence). V was shortened by 1 base and J by 0 bases, with 6 bases between the two germline ends. The CDR3 region is CASSLESANTGELFF. The DNA of the CDR3 is TGTGCCAGCAGCTTAGAGTCGGCGAACACCGGGGAGCTGTTTTTT.

The V and J genes are TRBV6-1 and TRBJ1-4; weak D call: TRBD1 (6 bases). Germline V lookup: CDR1 MNHNS, CDR2 SASEGT. The CDR3 contains 14 residues. Deletions cut 2 bases from V and 4 bases from J, with 8 bases between. The CDR3 region is CASSEWDNNEKLFF. Here the CDR3 DNA reads TGTGCCAGCAGTGAATGGGACAATAATGAAAAACTGTTTTTT.

CDR3 protein: CASRKTGRTEAFF. CDR3 DNA: TGTGCCAGCAGGAAGACAGGGCGCACTGAAGCTTTCTTT. The rearrangement uses TRBV7-8 and TRBJ1-1; 7 bases match TRBD1. Looked up from germline, CDR1 is SGHVS and CDR2 is FQNEAQ. CDR3 length equals 13 residues. Trimming at V came to 6 bases and at J to 4 bases, leaving 5 bases not matched to a gene.

The chain joins TRBV27 to TRBJ2-7; 8 bases are shared with TRBD2. The CDR3 is 14 residues long. With 8 bases clipped from V and 2 bases from J, the junction kept 8 bases outside the gene matches. Germline CDR1 reads MNHEY; CDR2 reads SMNVEV (reference sequence). DNA of the CDR3: TGTGCCAGCGGGCGACCGGGGGGGGCCTACGAGCAGTACTTC. This gives the protein CASGRPGGAYEQYF.

The chain links TRBV19 to TRBJ1-2, with 7 bases matching TRBD1. CDR3 length: 14 residues. Germline V gene lookup returns CDR1 LNHDA and CDR2 SQIVND (reference sequence). The trim removed 3 bases at V and 6 bases at J, leaving 7 bases unmatched. The CDR3 protein is CASSIHRDRDGYTF. The DNA for the CDR3 is TGTGCCAGTAGTATCCACCGGGACAGAGATGGCTACACCTTC.

This clone is a singleton in its sample. This rearrangement joins TRBV5-1 to TRBJ2-3; 8 bases map to TRBD1. The CDR3 is made up of 17 amino acids. CDR1 and CDR2 from the germline V gene are SGHRS and YFSETQ. The ends lost 0 bases at V and 3 bases at J; junction bases unmatched: 9. The CDR3 DNA is TGCGCCAGCAGCTTGGAGTCAGGGGGCGCCGGGACAGATACGCAGTATTTT. It encodes CASSLESGGAGTDTQYF.

This chain joins TRBV14 and TRBJ2-7, with D unresolved. The CDR3 sequence is 15 residues long. Germline CDR1 reads SGHDN; CDR2 reads FVKESK. The germline V and J ends were trimmed by 0 bases and 2 bases, with 11 bases remaining between them. The CDR3 is CASSQDEARTYEQYF. The DNA of the CDR3 is TGTGCCAGCAGCCAAGATGAAGCCCGAACCTACGAGCAGTACTTC.

The chain carries TRBV7-6 and TRBJ1-4, with 10 bases lining up with TRBD1. V dropped 5 bases and J dropped 2; count of bases not matched to a gene: 5. Germline V gives CDR1 SGHVS, CDR2 FNYEAQ. The CDR3 totals 16 residues. The CDR3 DNA follows: TGTGCCAGCAGCCAGACAGGGGGCTTCACTAATGAAAAACTGTTTTTT. Translation gives CASSQTGGFTNEKLFF.

This clone appeared once. J is TRBJ2-1 and V is TRBV18, with 8 bases aligning to TRBD1. V dropped 3 bases and J dropped 8; count of bases not matched to a gene: 9. Germline lookup yields CDR1 KGHSH and CDR2 LQKENI. The CDR3 consists of 15 residues. In DNA form, the CDR3 reads TGTGCCAGCTCACCCCTGACAGGGGCTAAGGATGAGCAGTTCTTC. Its translation: CASSPLTGAKDEQFF.

The J gene is TRBJ2-3, the V gene TRBV19; D perhaps matches TRBD2 (6 bases). Germline V gives CDR1 LNHDA, CDR2 SQIVND (reference sequence). This CDR3 is built from 15 residues. The germline V and J ends were trimmed by 3 bases and 0 bases, with 10 bases remaining between them. CDR3 in amino acids: CASSMGGASTDTQYF. In DNA form, the CDR3 reads TGTGCCAGTAGTATGGGGGGAGCTAGCACAGATACGCAGTATTTT.